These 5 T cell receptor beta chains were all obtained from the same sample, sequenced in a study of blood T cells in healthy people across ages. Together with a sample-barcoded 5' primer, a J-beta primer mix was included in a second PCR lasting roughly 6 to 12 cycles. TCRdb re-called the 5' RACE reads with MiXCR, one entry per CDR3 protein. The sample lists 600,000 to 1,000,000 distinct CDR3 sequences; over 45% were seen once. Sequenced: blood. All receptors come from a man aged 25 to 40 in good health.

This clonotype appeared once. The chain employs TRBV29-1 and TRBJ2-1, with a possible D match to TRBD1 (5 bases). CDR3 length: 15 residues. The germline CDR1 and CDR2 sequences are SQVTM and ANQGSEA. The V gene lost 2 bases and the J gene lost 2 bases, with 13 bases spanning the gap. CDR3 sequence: CSVEPSGLAYNEQFF. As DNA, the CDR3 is TGCAGCGTTGAACCCTCAGGGTTAGCCTACAATGAGCAGTTCTTC.

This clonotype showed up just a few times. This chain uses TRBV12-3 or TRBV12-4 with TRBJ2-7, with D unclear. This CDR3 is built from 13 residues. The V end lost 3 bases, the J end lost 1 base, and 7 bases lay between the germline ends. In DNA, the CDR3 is TGTGCCAGCAGTTTCCAAGAGTCCTACGAGCAGTACTTC. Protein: CASSFQESYEQYF.

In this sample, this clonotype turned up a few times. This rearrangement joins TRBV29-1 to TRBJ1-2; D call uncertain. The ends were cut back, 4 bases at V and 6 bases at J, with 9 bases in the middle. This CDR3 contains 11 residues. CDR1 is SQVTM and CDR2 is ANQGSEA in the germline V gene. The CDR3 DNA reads TGCAGCGTTGGATTGGGTCATGGCTACACCTTC. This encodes CSVGLGHGYTF.

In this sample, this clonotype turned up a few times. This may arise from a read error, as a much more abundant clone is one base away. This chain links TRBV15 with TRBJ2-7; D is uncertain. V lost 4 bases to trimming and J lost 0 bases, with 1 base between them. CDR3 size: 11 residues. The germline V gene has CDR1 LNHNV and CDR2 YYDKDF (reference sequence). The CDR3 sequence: CATSNSYEQYF. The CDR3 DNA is TGTGCCACCAGCAACTCCTACGAGCAGTACTTC.

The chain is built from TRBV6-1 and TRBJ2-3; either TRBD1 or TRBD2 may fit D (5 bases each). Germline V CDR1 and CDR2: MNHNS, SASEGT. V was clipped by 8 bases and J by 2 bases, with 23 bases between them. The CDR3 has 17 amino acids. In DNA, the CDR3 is TGTGCCAGCCTACCGAGGGGCGAGAGGCGCCACACAGATACGCAGTATTTT. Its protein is CASLPRGERRHTDTQYF.